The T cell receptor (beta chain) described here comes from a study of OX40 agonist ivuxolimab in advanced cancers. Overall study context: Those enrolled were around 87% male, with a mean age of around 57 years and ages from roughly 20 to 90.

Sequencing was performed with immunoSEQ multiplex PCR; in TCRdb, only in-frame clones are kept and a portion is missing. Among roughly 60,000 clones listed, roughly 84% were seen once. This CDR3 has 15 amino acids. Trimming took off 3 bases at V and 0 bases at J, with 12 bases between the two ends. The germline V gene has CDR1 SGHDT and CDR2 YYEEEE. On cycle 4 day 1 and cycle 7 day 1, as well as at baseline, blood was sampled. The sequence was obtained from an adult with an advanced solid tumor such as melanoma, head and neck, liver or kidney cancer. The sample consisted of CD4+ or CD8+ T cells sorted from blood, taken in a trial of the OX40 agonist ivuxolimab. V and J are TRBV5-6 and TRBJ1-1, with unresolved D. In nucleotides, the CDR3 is TGTGCCAGCAGCTCAGCCCCCGGCATGAACACTGAAGCTTTCTTT. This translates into CASSSAPGMNTEAFF. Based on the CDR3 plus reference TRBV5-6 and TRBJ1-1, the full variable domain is DAGVTQSPTHLIKTRGQQVTLRCSPKSGHDTVSWYQQALGQGPQFIFQYYEEEERQRGNFPDRFSGHQFPNYSSELNVNALLLGDSALYLCASSSAPGMNTEAFFGQGTRLTVV.